This T cell receptor beta chain was sequenced in a study of T cells in Graves' hyperthyroidism and ophthalmopathy. Study-wide results and caveats: Most thyroid clonotypes expanded above 0.001 were also detected in blood.

This clonotype was detected many times. As yet, its antigen is unknown. Amplification of TCR beta CDR3 regions used RNA as the template. A first-round RT-PCR of the TCR CDR3 used the HTBI primer set. TCRdb itself ran the multiplex PCR reads through MiXCR, one entry per CDR3 protein. Of about 270,000 distinct CDR3 sequences detected, 20% to 25% appear once; the ten largest clones hold approximately 60%. Sequencing used blood. The sequence was obtained from a man aged 25-45 years with Graves' ophthalmopathy.

The CDR3 is CASGSRQTMNTEAFF. The DNA of the CDR3 is TGTGCTAGTGGTTCTCGACAGACCATGAACACTGAAGCTTTCTTT. V is TRBV12-5 and J is TRBJ1-1; D possibly corresponds to TRBD1 (5 bases). Trimming removed 4 bases at V and 0 bases at J, with 12 bases between. From germline, CDR1 is LGHNT and CDR2 FRNRAP. There are 15 residues in the CDR3.